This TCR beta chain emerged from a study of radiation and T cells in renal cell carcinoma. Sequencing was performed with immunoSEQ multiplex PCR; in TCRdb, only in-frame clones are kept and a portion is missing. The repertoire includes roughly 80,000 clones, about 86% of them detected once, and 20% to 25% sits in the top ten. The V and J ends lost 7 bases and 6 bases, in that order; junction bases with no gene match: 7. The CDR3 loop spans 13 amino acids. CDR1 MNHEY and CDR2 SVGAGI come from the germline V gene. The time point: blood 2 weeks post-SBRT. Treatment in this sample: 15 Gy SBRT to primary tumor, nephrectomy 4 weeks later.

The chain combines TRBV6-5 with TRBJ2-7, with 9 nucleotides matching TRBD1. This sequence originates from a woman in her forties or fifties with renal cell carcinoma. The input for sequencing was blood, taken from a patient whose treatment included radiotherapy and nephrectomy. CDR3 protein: CASNSGQGGEQYF. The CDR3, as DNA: TGTGCCAGCAACTCGGGACAGGGAGGCGAGCAGTACTTC.